The clone carrying this TCR beta chain was seen only once. The data were taken from a study of blood T cell repertoires in COVID-19. Study background: Collection of acute and convalescent COVID-19 samples took place in the United States, Italy and Spain. In each case, the material was cDNA or gDNA derived from T cells, B-cell-depleted T cells, or PBMCs.

With V trimmed by 6 bases and J by 8 bases, 5 bases remained unmatched. CDR1 is MNHEY, CDR2 SVGAGI, per germline. The CDR3 contains 12 residues. Source study methods: Reference gene primer amplification gave nucleated cell count estimates. Clones were sequenced by immunoSEQ multiplex PCR, and TCRdb holds only the in-frame ones, with some missing. The DNA was the basis for D and trimming; V, J and clone size are from that table. The data hold tens of thousands of clones, with about nine tenths observed a single time. The receptor was isolated from a woman aged 80 or over with acute or convalescent COVID-19. The sequenced sample was peripheral blood. This chain joins TRBV6-5 and TRBJ1-2; 8 nucleotides align to TRBD1. Here the CDR3 reads CASSQGAEGYTF. CDR3 nucleotide sequence: TGTGCCAGCAGCCAGGGGGCGGAAGGCTACACCTTC.